What follows is one T cell receptor (beta chain) and its context. This sample was included in a study of control samples from healthy donors and cancer patients. V lost 6 bases, J lost 4 bases, and 12 bases lay in between. Germline assignment: CDR1 KGHSH and CDR2 LQKENI. CDR3 length: 13 amino acids. Sequencing was performed with immunoSEQ multiplex PCR; in TCRdb, only in-frame clones are kept and a portion is missing. The sample has around 68,000 clones; over 80% are singletons. V and J are TRBV18 and TRBJ1-2; possibly TRBD1 for D (6 bases). The specimen sequenced was blood. The TCR originated in a man in his sixties in good health. CDR3 loop: CASSQRGFYGYTF. The DNA of the CDR3 is TGTGCCAGCTCCCAAAGGGGGTTCTATGGCTACACCTTC.